A selection of T cell receptor beta chains follows, all from one sample in a study of blood T cell repertoires in COVID-19. Here immunoSEQ multiplex PCR was the method, and the copy in TCRdb shows in-frame clones only, minus some. The table records 50,000 to 60,000 clones, around 81% of them present only once. Sequenced sample: peripheral blood. All receptors come from a woman at least 80 years old with COVID-19, enrolled during active disease. Both conserved end residues are part of each CDR3. D genes are given only for firm matches. Expanded clones are given a class, and other clones once, few, many or no size at all.

V,D,size,J,DNA,CDR3
TRBV28,NA,few,TRBJ1-2,TGTGCCAGCAGTAAGACAGCCCCTGCCAACTATGGCTACACCTTC,CASSKTAPANYGYTF
TRBV5-8,TRBD1,NA,TRBJ2-1,TGTGCCAGCAGCTCCCGGACAGGGCTCAACTCCTACAATGAGCAGTTCTTC,CASSSRTGLNSYNEQFF
TRBV27,NA,NA,TRBJ2-2,TGTGCCAGCAGTTTACGACAGAACACCGGGGAGCTGTTTTTT,CASSLRQNTGELFF
TRBV13,TRBD2,NA,TRBJ2-5,TGTGCCAGCAGCTTGGGAGCGGGAGGGGAGGAGACCCAGTACTTC,CASSLGAGGEETQYF
TRBV7-9,NA,NA,TRBJ1-2,TGTGCCAGCAGCTTAGCGAACAGAATCACCTATGGCTACACCTTC,CASSLANRITYGYTF
TRBV4-1,NA,once,TRBJ2-7,TGCGCCAGCAGCCAAGATCCCTATTTCAGGGACGAGCAGTACTTC,CASSQDPYFRDEQYF
TRBV6-2/TRBV6-3,NA,NA,TRBJ2-1,TGTGCCAGCAGTTCTATTCGGACTAACAACAATGAGCAGTTCTTC,CASSSIRTNNNEQFF
TRBV6-5,NA,NA,TRBJ2-1,TGTGCCAGTGAGGGGATGTGGACAGCGAATGAGCAGTTCTTC,CASEGMWTANEQFF
TRBV27,NA,NA,TRBJ2-7,TGTGCCAGCGGGGGCTCCCGGTCCTACGAGCAGTACTTC,CASGGSRSYEQYF
TRBV9,NA,NA,TRBJ2-7,TGTGCCAGCAGCGTATCTCCGGGTTCCGAGCAGTACTTC,CASSVSPGSEQYF
TRBV4-2,NA,NA,TRBJ2-1,TGTGCCAGCAGCCGACCGGAGGGCCCCAATGAGCAGTTCTTC,CASSRPEGPNEQFF
TRBV6-6,NA,once,TRBJ1-5,TGTGCCAGCAGTTCTCTTAGCCAGCCCCAGCATTTT,CASSSLSQPQHF
TRBV19,NA,NA,TRBJ1-1,TGTGCCAGTAGTCAAATCACAACCGACACTGAAGCTTTCTTT,CASSQITTDTEAFF
TRBV2,TRBD1,once,TRBJ2-2,TGTGCCTCCCAGGGGGCGGAGGCCGGGGAGCTGTTTTTT,CASQGAEAGELFF
TRBV15,NA,NA,TRBJ2-1,TGTGCCACCAGCAACTATGACAATGAGCAGTTCTTC,CATSNYDNEQFF
TRBV7-9,NA,NA,TRBJ2-2,TGTGCCAGCAGCTTTCAGGGGTCCGGGGAGCTGTTTTTT,CASSFQGSGELFF
TRBV7-2,NA,NA,TRBJ2-5,TGTGCCAGCAGCTTCGGAGAGACCCAGTACTTC,CASSFGETQYF
TRBV30,TRBD1,NA,TRBJ2-2,TGTGCCTGGAGTCCCGGGACAGGGGCCGGGGAGCTGTTTTTT,CAWSPGTGAGELFF
TRBV5-1,NA,NA,TRBJ2-3,TGCGCCAGCAGCTTAGACGACGGGAGTTTGGATACGCAGTATTTT,CASSLDDGSLDTQYF
TRBV18,NA,NA,TRBJ1-5,TGTGCCAGCTCACCTATAAATAGCAATCAGCCCCAGCATTTT,CASSPINSNQPQHF
TRBV11-2,TRBD1,NA,TRBJ1-2,TGTGCCACTCGGGACAGGGGGTCGCACTATGGCTACACCTTC,CATRDRGSHYGYTF
TRBV27,TRBD2,NA,TRBJ2-7,TGTGCCAGCAGTTTCAGCGGGAGCCTCTCAGAGCAGTACTTC,CASSFSGSLSEQYF
TRBV5-1,NA,NA,TRBJ2-7,TGCGCCGGCACGGGCCGGGGTGTCTACGAGCAGTACTTC,CAGTGRGVYEQYF
TRBV3-1/TRBV3-2,TRBD2,NA,TRBJ2-1,TGTGCCAGCAGTGAGACTAGCGGGGGCTACAATGAGCAGTTCTTC,CASSETSGGYNEQFF
TRBV5-1,NA,NA,TRBJ1-4,TGCGCCAGCAGGAGGGAACTGACTAATGAAAAACTGTTTTTT,CASRRELTNEKLFF
TRBV7-2,NA,NA,TRBJ2-7,TGTGCCAGCAGCTTTAGGGGGAACCTTTACGAGCAGTACTTC,CASSFRGNLYEQYF
TRBV5-5,TRBD1,once,TRBJ1-2,TGTGCCAGCAGCTTTGGGACAGTTTATGGCTACACCTTC,CASSFGTVYGYTF
TRBV28,NA,once,TRBJ1-5,TGTGCCAGCAGCTACAGTTATCGGTATCAGCCCCAGCATTTT,CASSYSYRYQPQHF
TRBV9,TRBD1,NA,TRBJ2-7,TGTGCCAGCAGCACCGGGACAGGGGAGTGGGACTACGAGCAGTACTTC,CASSTGTGEWDYEQYF
TRBV11-2,TRBD1,NA,TRBJ2-6,TGTGCCAGCAGCTCAGGGGGCTCTGGGGCCAACGTCCTGACTTTC,CASSSGGSGANVLTF
TRBV28,NA,NA,TRBJ1-2,TGTGCCAGCAGTTTATCTTGGGGCAGCTATGGCTACACCTTC,CASSLSWGSYGYTF
TRBV5-1,NA,NA,TRBJ1-1,TGCGCCAGCAGCTTGAGGGGAATGAACACTGAAGCTTTCTTT,CASSLRGMNTEAFF
TRBV3-1/TRBV3-2,NA,NA,TRBJ1-6,TGTGCCAGCAGCCAAGGCCCCGCGTTGCTTGGTAATAATTCACCCCTCCACTTT,CASSQGPALLGNNSPLHF
TRBV20-1,NA,NA,TRBJ2-1,TGCAGTGCTCGACTCGCCCGCGAGCAGTTCTTC,CSARLAREQFF
TRBV5-1,TRBD2,NA,TRBJ2-1,TGCGCCAGCAGCACTAGCGGGGGCTCCTACAATGAGCAGTTCTTC,CASSTSGGSYNEQFF
TRBV5-1,TRBD1,NA,TRBJ2-5,TGCGCCAGCAGTGCCAGGGGACAGGGGGCGGGGGAGACCCAGTACTTC,CASSARGQGAGETQYF
TRBV24-1,NA,once,TRBJ2-6,TGTGCCACCAGTTCGACAGCTGGGGCCAACGTCCTGACTTTC,CATSSTAGANVLTF
TRBV20-1,TRBD2,NA,TRBJ2-1,TGCAGTGCTAGTCGGGGACTAGCCTTCTACAATGAGCAGTTCTTC,CSASRGLAFYNEQFF
TRBV6-5,NA,NA,TRBJ1-3,TGTGCCAGCAGTTACCAGCGACAGAGCTCTGGAAACACCATATATTTT,CASSYQRQSSGNTIYF
TRBV5-1,TRBD2,NA,TRBJ2-7,TGCGCCAGCAGCTTGACTAGCGCAAACTACGAGCAGTACTTC,CASSLTSANYEQYF
TRBV3-1/TRBV3-2,NA,NA,TRBJ2-5,TGTGCCAGCAGCCAAGGGCTGACACCTCGGGAGACCCAGTACTTC,CASSQGLTPRETQYF
TRBV6-5,NA,once,TRBJ2-5,TGTGCCAGCAGCAGAGCGCGGGGCCAAGAGACCCAGTACTTC,CASSRARGQETQYF
TRBV5-6,NA,NA,TRBJ2-1,TGTGCCAGCAGGTCGAGCGGTAGCTCCTACAATGAGCAGTTCTTC,CASRSSGSSYNEQFF
TRBV14,TRBD1,NA,TRBJ1-2,TGTGCCAGCAGCACCCGACAGGGAAGGGACTATGGCTACACCTTC,CASSTRQGRDYGYTF
TRBV11-3,TRBD2,few,TRBJ2-2,TGTGCCAGCAGCGTAGCGGGAGGGCCTACCGGGGAGCTGTTTTTT,CASSVAGGPTGELFF
TRBV7-3,TRBD2,NA,TRBJ2-5,TGTGCCAGCAGCTTAGCGGGAGGGTATTCTGAGACCCAGTACTTC,CASSLAGGYSETQYF
TRBV2,NA,NA,TRBJ2-5,TGTGCCAGCGCCGCGGAAACCCAAGAGACCCAGTACTTC,CASAAETQETQYF
TRBV28,NA,NA,TRBJ1-6,TGTGCCAGCGCCGGGAGCAGGGCGAATTCACCCCTCCACTTT,CASAGSRANSPLHF
TRBV7-2,NA,NA,TRBJ1-6,TGTGCCAGCAGCTTAGATCACAGCAATTCACCCCTCCACTTT,CASSLDHSNSPLHF
TRBV28,NA,NA,TRBJ2-2,TGTGCCAGCAGTTTAGGGGGGAGCACCGGGGAGCTGTTTTTT,CASSLGGSTGELFF
TRBV19,NA,many,TRBJ1-5,TGTGCCAGTAGTAGAGTCCAGGGCGGAAATCAGCCCCAGCATTTT,CASSRVQGGNQPQHF